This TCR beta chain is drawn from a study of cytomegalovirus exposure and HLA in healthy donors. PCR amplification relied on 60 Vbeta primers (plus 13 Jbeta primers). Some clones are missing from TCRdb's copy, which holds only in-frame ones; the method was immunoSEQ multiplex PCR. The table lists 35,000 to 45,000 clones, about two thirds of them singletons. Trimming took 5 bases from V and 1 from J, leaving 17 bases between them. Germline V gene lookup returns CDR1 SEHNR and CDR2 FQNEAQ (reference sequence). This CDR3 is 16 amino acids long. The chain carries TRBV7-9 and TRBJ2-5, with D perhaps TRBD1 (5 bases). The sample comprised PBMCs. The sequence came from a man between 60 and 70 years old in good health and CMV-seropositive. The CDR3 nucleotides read TGTGCCAGCAGCGCTCAGGGTCAAGGGGTCCAAGAGACCCAGTACTTC. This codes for CASSAQGQGVQETQYF.